This TCR beta chain was sequenced for a study of early T cells in non-severe SARS-CoV-2 infection. Study results and limitations: Matching results from VDJdb favored anti-spike CD8 responses, leaving private and CD4 specificities undetected.

This clonotype has at least ten counts. The antigen is not known. The CDR3 sequence is 13 residues long. V lost 6 bases and J lost 5; bases outside the gene matches: 7. Using its own MiXCR run on the 5' RACE reads, TCRdb lists one record per CDR3 protein. This sample has 95,000 to 110,000 distinct CDR3 sequences; 8.5% to 14% occur once, and the top ten carry 7.6%. What was sequenced was whole blood. The chain links TRBV12-3 or TRBV12-4 to TRBJ2-7; the match to TRBD1 covers 7 bases. The TCR comes from an adult who was a healthcare worker with PCR-confirmed SARS-CoV-2 infection or an uninfected control (not recorded which). In nucleotides, the CDR3 is TGTGCCAGCAGGCGGACAGGAATGAACGAGCAGTACTTC. Translating it yields CASRRTGMNEQYF.